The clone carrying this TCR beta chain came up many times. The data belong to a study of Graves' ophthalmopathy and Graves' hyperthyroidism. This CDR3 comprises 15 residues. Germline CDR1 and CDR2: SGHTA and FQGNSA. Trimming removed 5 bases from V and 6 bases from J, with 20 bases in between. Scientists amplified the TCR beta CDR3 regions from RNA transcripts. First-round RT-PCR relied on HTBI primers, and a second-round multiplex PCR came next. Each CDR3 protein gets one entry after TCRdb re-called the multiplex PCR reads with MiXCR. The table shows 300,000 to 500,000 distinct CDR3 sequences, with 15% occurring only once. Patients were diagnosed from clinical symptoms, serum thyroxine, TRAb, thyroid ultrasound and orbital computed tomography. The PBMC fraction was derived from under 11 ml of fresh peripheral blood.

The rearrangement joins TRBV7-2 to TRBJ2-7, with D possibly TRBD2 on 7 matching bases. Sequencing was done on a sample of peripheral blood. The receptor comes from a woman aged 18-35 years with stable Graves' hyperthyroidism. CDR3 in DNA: TGTGCCAGCAGCAACCGGGGGGCCGGAATGGGCGAGCAGTACTTC. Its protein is CASSNRGAGMGEQYF.